These 5 T cell receptor beta chains were sequenced from one sample in a study of cytomegalovirus exposure and HLA in healthy donors. Primers for the PCR totalled 60 Vbeta and 13 Jbeta. Sequencing used immunoSEQ multiplex PCR; TCRdb keeps in-frame clones, though not all of them. The sample holds about 200,000 clones, roughly 80% seen once. Sequenced material: PBMCs. The receptor set was obtained from a woman aged 25-40 years in good health and CMV-seropositive.

Regarding this clone: The identical CDR3 is also encoded by other nucleotide sequences in the sample. V and J are TRBV30 and TRBJ1-3; D remains unclear. V lost 0 bases and J 5 bases, leaving 8 bases between the germline ends. Germline values: CDR1 GTSNPN, CDR2 SVGIG (reference sequence). The CDR3 totals 13 residues. The DNA of the CDR3 is TGTGCCTGGAGTGTTAATGGCAGAAACACCATATATTTT. This encodes CAWSVNGRNTIYF.

The table lists this clone with a few counts. The chain joins TRBV5-1 to TRBJ2-1; 9 bases agree with TRBD2. The germline V gene encodes CDR1 SGHRS and CDR2 YFSETQ. V lost 0 bases to trimming and J lost 6 bases; unmatched junction nucleotides: 4. The CDR3 is 15 amino acids. CDR3 sequence: CASSLASGDSNEQFF. The CDR3 nucleotides read TGCGCCAGCAGCTTGGCTAGCGGGGACAGCAATGAGCAGTTCTTC.

This rearrangement joins TRBV7-3 to TRBJ1-5; D remains ambiguous. The CDR3 is 13 amino acids. The germline V and J ends were trimmed by 0 bases and 6 bases, with 6 bases remaining between them. Germline CDR1 and CDR2: SGHTA and FQGTGA. CDR3 nucleotides: TGTGCCAGCAGCTTAACCCCGGGTCAGCCCCAGCATTTT. Translating gives CASSLTPGQPQHF.

V and J are TRBV7-9 and TRBJ2-3; D is perhaps TRBD2 (6 bases). Deletions cut 1 base from V and 5 bases from J, with 13 bases between. Germline loops: CDR1 SEHNR, CDR2 FQNEAQ (reference sequence). This CDR3 is built from 15 residues. The DNA of the CDR3 is TGTGCCAGCAGCTTAGTATCGGGAGTGGTAGATACGCAGTATTTT. Translating it yields CASSLVSGVVDTQYF.

CDR3 sequence reads: CASSLAMGRTGQQYF. The DNA of the CDR3 is TGTGCCAGCAGCTTAGCGATGGGGCGGACCGGTCAGCAGTACTTC. The V gene is TRBV7-2, the J gene TRBJ2-7; a possible D gene is TRBD1 (5 bases). Germline assignment: CDR1 SGHTA and CDR2 FQGNSA. Trimming took off 0 bases at V and 8 bases at J, with 17 bases between the two ends. There are 15 residues in the CDR3.